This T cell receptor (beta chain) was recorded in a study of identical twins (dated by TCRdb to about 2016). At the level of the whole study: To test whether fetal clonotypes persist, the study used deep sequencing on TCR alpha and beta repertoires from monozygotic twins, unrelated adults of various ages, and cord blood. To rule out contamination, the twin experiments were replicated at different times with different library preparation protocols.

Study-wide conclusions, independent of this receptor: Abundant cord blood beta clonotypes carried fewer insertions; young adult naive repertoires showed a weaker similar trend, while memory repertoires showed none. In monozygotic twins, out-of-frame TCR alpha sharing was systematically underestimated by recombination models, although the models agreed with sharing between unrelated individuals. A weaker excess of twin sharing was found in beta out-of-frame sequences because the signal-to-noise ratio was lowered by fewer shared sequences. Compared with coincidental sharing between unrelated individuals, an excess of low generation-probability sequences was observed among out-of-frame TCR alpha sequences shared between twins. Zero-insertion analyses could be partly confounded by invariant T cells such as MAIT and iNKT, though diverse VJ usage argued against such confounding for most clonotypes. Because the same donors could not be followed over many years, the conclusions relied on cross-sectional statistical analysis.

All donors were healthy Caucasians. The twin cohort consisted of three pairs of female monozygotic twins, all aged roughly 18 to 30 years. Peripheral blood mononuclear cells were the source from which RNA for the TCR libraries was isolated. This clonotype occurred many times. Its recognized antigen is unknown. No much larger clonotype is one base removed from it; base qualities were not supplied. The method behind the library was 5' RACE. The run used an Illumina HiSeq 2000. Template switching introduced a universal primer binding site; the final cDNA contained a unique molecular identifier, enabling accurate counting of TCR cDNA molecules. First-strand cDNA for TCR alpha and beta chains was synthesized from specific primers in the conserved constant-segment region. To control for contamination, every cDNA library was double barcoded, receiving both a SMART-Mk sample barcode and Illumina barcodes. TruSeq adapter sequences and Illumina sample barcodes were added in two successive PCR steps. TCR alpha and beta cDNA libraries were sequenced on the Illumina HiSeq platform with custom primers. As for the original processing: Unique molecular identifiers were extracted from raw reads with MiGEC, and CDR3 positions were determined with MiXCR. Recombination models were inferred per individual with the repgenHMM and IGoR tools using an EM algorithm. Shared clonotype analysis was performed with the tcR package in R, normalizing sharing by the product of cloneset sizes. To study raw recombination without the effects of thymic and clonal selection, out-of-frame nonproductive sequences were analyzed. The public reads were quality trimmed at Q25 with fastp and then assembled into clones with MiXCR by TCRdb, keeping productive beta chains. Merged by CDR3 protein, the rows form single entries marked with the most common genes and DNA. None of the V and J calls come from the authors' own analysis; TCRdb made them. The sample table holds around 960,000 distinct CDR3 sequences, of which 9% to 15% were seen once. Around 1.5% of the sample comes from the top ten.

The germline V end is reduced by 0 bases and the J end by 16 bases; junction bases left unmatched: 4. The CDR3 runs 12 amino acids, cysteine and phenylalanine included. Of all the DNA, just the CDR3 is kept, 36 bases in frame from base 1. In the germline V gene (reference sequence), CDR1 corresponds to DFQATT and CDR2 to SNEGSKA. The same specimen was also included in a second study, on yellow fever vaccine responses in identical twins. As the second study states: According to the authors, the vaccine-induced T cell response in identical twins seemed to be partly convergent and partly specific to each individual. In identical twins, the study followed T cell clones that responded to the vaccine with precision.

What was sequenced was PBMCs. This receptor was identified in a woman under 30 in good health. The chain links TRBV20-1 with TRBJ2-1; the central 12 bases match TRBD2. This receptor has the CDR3 CSARDQTSGRFF. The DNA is TGCAGTGCTAGAGATCAGACTAGCGGGAGATTCTTC.